Included here is one T cell receptor beta chain sequence, with context. Its antigen is undetermined. These data originate in a study of shared clonotypes between healthy human individuals. Broader study findings: Shared across several donors were roughly 4.7% of the naive CD4 clonotypes. Incomplete sequencing of sorted subsets was indicated by rarefaction despite large depth.

V lost 2 bases, J lost 5 bases, and 8 bases stayed unmatched. This CDR3 is built from 15 residues. CDR1 is LGHNA, CDR2 YSLEER, per germline. Each subset's genomic DNA was shared equally among a number of immunoSEQ plates. In the original analysis: ImmunoSEQ yielded junction-only sequences lacking quality scores, so filtering differed. Assay: immunoSEQ multiplex PCR; the TCRdb copy retains only in-frame clones and omits some. The DNA gave D and trimming, while V, J and clone size come from that table. This table has around 600,000 clones, around 95% appearing once. CD45RO-negative CD8 cells positively selected for CCR7 made up the naive population, which excluded terminally differentiated effector memory CD45RA+ cells.

The rearrangement joins TRBV4-3 to TRBJ2-7, with TRBD1 matching over 8 bases. This TCR was sampled from a woman between 25 and 40 years old in good health. The sequenced sample was naive CD8+ T cells sorted from blood. CDR3 residues: CASSQPTRTGNEQYF. DNA of the CDR3: TGCGCCAGCAGCCAACCGACAAGGACAGGGAACGAGCAGTACTTC.